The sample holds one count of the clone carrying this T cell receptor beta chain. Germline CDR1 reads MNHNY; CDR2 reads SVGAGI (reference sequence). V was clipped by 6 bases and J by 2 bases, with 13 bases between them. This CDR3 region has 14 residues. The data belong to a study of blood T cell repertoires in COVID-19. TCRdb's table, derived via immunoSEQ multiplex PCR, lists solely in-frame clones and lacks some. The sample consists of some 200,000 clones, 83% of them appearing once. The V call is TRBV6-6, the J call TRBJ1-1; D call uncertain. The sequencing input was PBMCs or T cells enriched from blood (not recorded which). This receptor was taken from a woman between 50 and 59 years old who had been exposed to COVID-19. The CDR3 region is CASSYQRTNTEAFF. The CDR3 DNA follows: TGTGCCAGCAGCTACCAGCGAACTAACACTGAAGCTTTCTTT.